This record looks at one TCR beta chain sequence and its context. Its specificity is unknown. The data stem from a study of a mutant IDH1 vaccine in newly diagnosed glioma. Study-level background: Scheduled for weeks 1, 3, 5, 7, 11, 15, 19 and 23, eight vaccinations were given to patients. Former treatment meant radiotherapy, temozolomide, or both; the majority had gotten both. The initiation of vaccination occurred 4-6 weeks after radiotherapy alone, or with temozolomide cycles.

Notes on the study in general: Changes to the top peripheral T cell clonotypes appeared unrelated to pseudoprogression.

Time point indicated: week 5, during vaccination. It was 300 ug of mutant IDH1 20-mer peptide that made up each vaccine dose, given with topical imiquimod. Only in-frame clones appear in the TCRdb table, and some are missing; sequencing was by immunoSEQ multiplex PCR. The table shows about 40,000 clones, with 91% occurring only once. V gave up 4 bases and J gave up 1 base; unmatched junction bases: 0. The CDR3 extends over 12 amino acids. Germline CDR1 is SQVTM and CDR2 is ANQGSEA. Sequenced here: PBMCs, sampled from a glioma patient whose treatment included an IDH1 peptide vaccine. The source is a man in his forties or fifties with glioma. V usage is TRBV29-1 and J usage is TRBJ1-1; 7 nucleotides agree with TRBD1. CDR3 loop: CSVGDRNTEAFF. CDR3 bases: TGCAGCGTTGGGGACAGGAACACTGAAGCTTTCTTT.